This T cell receptor (beta chain) appears in the sequencing data of a study of T cell changes during pregnancy in multiple sclerosis. Clones were read by immunoSEQ multiplex PCR, and TCRdb kept only the in-frame ones, dropping some. The profile covers 91,000 or so clones, with around 92% appearing a single time and about 2% taken by the ten largest. This clone appeared a single time. CDR1 is SGDLS, CDR2 YYNGEE, per germline. The V and J ends lost 8 bases and 9 bases respectively, with 12 bases between them. There are 11 residues in the CDR3. Sequences were derived from peripheral blood, sampled after pregnancy. The V call is TRBV9, the J call TRBJ2-1; possible D gene TRBD2, 5 bases. This clonotype was sampled from a female donor with multiple sclerosis, enrolled in a pregnancy study. The CDR3 here is CASGVEGEQFF. The CDR3 bases are TGTGCCAGTGGTGTAGAGGGTGAGCAGTTCTTC.